This TCR beta chain was documented in a study of T cells in Graves' hyperthyroidism and ophthalmopathy. The table lists this clonotype with many counts. Amplified TCR beta CDR3 regions derived from RNA transcripts. Initially, a first-round RT-PCR of the TCR CDR3 employed the HTBI primer set. TCRdb re-called the multiplex PCR reads through MiXCR, storing one row per CDR3 protein. Among approximately 490,000 distinct CDR3 sequences listed, around a fifth were seen once. J gave up 4 bases and V 0 bases, and 6 bases lay outside the gene matches. Germline-derived CDR1 and CDR2 are LNHNV and YYDKDF (reference sequence). The CDR3 is 16 residues long.

Sequences were obtained from blood. The clonotype originates from a woman aged 70-85 years with Graves' ophthalmopathy. This sequence joins TRBV15 and TRBJ2-1, with 7 bases fitting TRBD2. The CDR3 nucleotides are TGTGCCACCAGCAGAGATGGGGCTAGCGGATACAATGAGCAGTTCTTC. This gives the protein CATSRDGASGYNEQFF. Filled out from reference TRBV15 and TRBJ2-1, the complete variable domain reads DAMVIQNPRYQVTQFGKPVTLSCSQTLNHNVMYWYQQKSSQAPKLLFHYYDKDFNNEADTPDNFQSRRPNTSFCFLDIRSPGLGDTAMYLCATSRDGASGYNEQFFGPGTRLTVL.